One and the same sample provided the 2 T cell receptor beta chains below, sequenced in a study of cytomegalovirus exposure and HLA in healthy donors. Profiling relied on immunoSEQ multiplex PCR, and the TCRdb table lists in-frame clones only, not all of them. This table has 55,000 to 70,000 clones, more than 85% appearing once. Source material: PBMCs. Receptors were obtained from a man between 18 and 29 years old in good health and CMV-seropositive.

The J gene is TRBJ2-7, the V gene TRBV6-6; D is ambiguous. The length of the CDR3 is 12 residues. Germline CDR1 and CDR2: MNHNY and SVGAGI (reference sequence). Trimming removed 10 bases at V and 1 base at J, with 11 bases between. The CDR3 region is CAILGPSYEQYF. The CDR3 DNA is TGTGCCATCCTAGGCCCATCCTACGAGCAGTACTTC.

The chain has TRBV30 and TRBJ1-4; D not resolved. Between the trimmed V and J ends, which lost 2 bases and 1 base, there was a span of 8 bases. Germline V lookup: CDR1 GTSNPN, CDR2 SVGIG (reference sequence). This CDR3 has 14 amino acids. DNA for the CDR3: TGTGCCTGGAGTCAGGTGGAAACTAATGAAAAACTGTTTTTT. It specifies CAWSQVETNEKLFF.